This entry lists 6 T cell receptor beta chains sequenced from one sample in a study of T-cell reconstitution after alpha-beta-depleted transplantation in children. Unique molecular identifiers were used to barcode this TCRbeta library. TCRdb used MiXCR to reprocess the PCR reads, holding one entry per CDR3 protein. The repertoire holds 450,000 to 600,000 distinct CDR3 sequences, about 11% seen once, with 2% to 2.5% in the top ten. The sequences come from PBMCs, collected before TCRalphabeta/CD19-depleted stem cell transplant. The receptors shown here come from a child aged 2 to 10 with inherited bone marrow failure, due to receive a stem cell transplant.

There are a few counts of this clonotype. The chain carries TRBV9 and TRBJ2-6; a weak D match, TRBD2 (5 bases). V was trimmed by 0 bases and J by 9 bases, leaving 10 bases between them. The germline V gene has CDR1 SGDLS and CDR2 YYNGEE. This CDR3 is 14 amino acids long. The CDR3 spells CASSVESGINVLTF. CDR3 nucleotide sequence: TGTGCCAGCAGCGTAGAGTCGGGGATCAACGTCCTGACTTTC.

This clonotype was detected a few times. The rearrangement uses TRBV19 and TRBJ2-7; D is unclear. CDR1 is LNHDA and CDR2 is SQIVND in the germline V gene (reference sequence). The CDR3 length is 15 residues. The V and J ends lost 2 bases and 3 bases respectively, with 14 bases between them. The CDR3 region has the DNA TGTGCCAGTAGTATACTTTCGGGCAGCTACTACGAGCAGTACTTC. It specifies CASSILSGSYYEQYF. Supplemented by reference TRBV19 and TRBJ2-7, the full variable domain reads DGGITQSPKYLFRKEGQNVTLSCEQNLNHDAMYWYRQDPGQGLRLIYYSQIVNDFQKGDIAEGYSVSREKKESFPLTVTSAQKNPTAFYLCASSILSGSYYEQYFGPGTRLTVT.

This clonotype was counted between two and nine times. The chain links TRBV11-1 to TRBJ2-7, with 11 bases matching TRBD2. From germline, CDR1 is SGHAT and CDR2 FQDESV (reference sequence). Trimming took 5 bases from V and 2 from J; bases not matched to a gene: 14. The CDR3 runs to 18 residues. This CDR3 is CASSPVGGLAGTTYEQYF. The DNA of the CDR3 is TGTGCCAGCAGCCCCGTTGGAGGACTAGCGGGCACCACCTACGAGCAGTACTTC.

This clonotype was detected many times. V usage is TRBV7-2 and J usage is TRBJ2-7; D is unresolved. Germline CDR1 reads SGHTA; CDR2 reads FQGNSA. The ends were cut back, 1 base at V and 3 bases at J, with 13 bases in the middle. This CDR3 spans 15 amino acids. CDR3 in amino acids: CASSLVGPLNYEQYF. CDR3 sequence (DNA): TGTGCCAGCAGCTTAGTAGGCCCGCTAAACTACGAGCAGTACTTC. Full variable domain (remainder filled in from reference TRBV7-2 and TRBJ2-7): GAGVSQSPSNKVTEKGKDVELRCDPISGHTALYWYRQSLGQGLEFLIYFQGNSAPDKSGLPSDRFSAERTGGSVSTLTIQRTQQEDSAVYLCASSLVGPLNYEQYFGPGTRLTVT.

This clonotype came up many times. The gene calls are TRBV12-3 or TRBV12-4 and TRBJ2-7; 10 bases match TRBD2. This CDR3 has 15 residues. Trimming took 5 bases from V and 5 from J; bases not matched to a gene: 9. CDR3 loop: CASSVLAGVTDEQYF. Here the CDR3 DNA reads TGTGCCAGCAGTGTCCTAGCGGGAGTAACGGACGAGCAGTACTTC.

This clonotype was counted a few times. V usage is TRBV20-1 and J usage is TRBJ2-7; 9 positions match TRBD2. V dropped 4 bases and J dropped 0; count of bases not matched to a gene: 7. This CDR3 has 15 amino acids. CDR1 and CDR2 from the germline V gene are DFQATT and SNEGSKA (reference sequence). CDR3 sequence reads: CSAMKTSGFSYEQYF. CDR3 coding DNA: TGCAGTGCTATGAAGACTAGCGGTTTCTCCTACGAGCAGTACTTC.